The rows below give T cell receptor beta chains drawn from one sample of a study of memory B cells and T cells in multiple sclerosis. No antigen has been identified for these receptors. Some clones are missing from TCRdb's copy, which holds only in-frame ones; the method was immunoSEQ multiplex PCR. The sample consists of about 46,000 clones, about four fifths of them appearing once. Sequencing input: PBMCs from blood kept in culture. The receptors derive from a human donor with multiple sclerosis. Each CDR3 is given with its conserved first and last residue. D genes are given only for firm matches. A row's size may be missing; if present it is once, few, many or a size class.

>.|TRBV27|TRBJ2-1|.
CASSSLAMGYNEQFF
TGTGCCAGCAGTTCGCTAGCGATGGGCTACAATGAGCAGTTCTTC
>.|TRBV19|TRBJ1-1|.
CASSITANTEAFF
TGTGCCAGTAGTATTACAGCTAACACTGAAGCTTTCTTT
>.|TRBV7-9|TRBJ2-5|.
CASRLGSGGEEETQYF
TGTGCCAGCAGATTAGGGTCGGGGGGCGAAGAGGAGACCCAGTACTTC
>.|TRBV4-1|TRBJ1-3|.
CASSKEFKTAFSGNTIYF
TGCGCCAGCAGCAAAGAATTCAAGACAGCTTTCTCTGGAAACACCATATATTTT
>.|TRBV7-2|TRBJ2-5|.
CASSFSGTQGETQYF
TGTGCCAGCAGCTTTTCCGGGACGCAGGGAGAGACCCAGTACTTC
>once|TRBV7-2|TRBJ1-2|.
CASSFGLGYGYTF
TGTGCCAGCAGCTTTGGGTTGGGCTATGGCTACACCTTC
>.|TRBV5-1|TRBJ1-6|.
CASSLERGFGRNSPLHF
TGCGCCAGCAGCTTGGAAAGGGGCTTCGGACGAAATTCACCCCTCCACTTT
>.|TRBV11-2|TRBJ2-3|TRBD2
CASSWPGGDTQYF
TGTGCCAGCAGCTGGCCGGGGGGAGATACGCAGTATTTT
>.|TRBV5-8|TRBJ1-2|.
CASSFWGPIRVASYTF
TGTGCCAGCAGCTTCTGGGGACCAATACGGGTAGCCAGCTACACCTTC
>.|TRBV2|TRBJ1-1|.
CASSEMVGTEAFF
TGTGCCAGCAGTGAAATGGTGGGCACTGAAGCTTTCTTT
>few|TRBV30|TRBJ1-4|.
CAWSPLQATNEKLFF
TGTGCCTGGAGTCCACTACAGGCAACTAATGAAAAACTGTTTTTT
>.|TRBV9|TRBJ2-1|.
CASSLTPGLGSNEQFF
TGTGCCAGCAGCCTGACGCCAGGACTGGGGTCCAATGAGCAGTTCTTC
>.|TRBV9|TRBJ2-3|TRBD2
CASSVAGGYTDTQYF
TGTGCCAGCAGCGTAGCGGGGGGGTACACAGATACGCAGTATTTT
>.|TRBV9|TRBJ2-1|.
CASSAFSAIYNEQFF
TGTGCCAGCAGCGCCTTCTCGGCTATCTACAATGAGCAGTTCTTC
>.|TRBV2|TRBJ1-5|.
CASSEKEVGDQPQHF
TGTGCCAGCAGTGAAAAAGAGGTCGGAGATCAGCCCCAGCATTTT
>.|TRBV14|TRBJ2-1|.
CASSLNIHEQFF
TGTGCCAGCAGCCTTAATATCCATGAGCAGTTCTTC
>.|TRBV4-1|TRBJ1-4|.
CASSRRGATNEKLFF
TGCGCCAGCAGCAGGCGAGGGGCAACTAATGAAAAACTGTTTTTT
>.|TRBV5-1|TRBJ1-1|TRBD1
CASSLTGEVGTEAFF
TGCGCCAGCAGCTTGACAGGGGAGGTAGGTACTGAAGCTTTCTTT
>.|TRBV7-9|TRBJ2-7|.
CASSSFPNEQYF
TGTGCCAGCAGCTCATTTCCAAACGAGCAGTACTTC
>.|TRBV19|TRBJ1-5|TRBD1
CASSPVDRGSQPQHF
TGTGCCAGTAGTCCGGTGGACAGGGGCTCCCAGCCCCAGCATTTT
>.|TRBV18|TRBJ2-5|TRBD1
CASSPLRDRGTKRTQYF
TGTGCCAGCTCACCACTCCGGGACAGGGGGACGAAGAGGACCCAGTACTTC
>.|TRBV27|TRBJ1-1|.
CASSFQGATEAFF
TGTGCCAGCAGTTTTCAGGGCGCGACTGAAGCTTTCTTT
>few|TRBV4-1|TRBJ1-2|.
CASSQEEGDYTF
TGCGCCAGCAGCCAAGAGGAGGGGGACTACACCTTC
>.|TRBV19|TRBJ1-1|.
CASRGSLNTEAFF
TGTGCCAGTAGGGGTTCTTTGAACACTGAAGCTTTCTTT
>.|TRBV9|TRBJ1-1|.
CASSAGLNTEAFF
TGTGCCAGCAGCGCGGGACTGAACACTGAAGCTTTCTTT
>.|TRBV6-5|TRBJ1-4|.
CASRPGATNEKLFF
TGTGCCAGCAGACCGGGGGCAACTAATGAAAAACTGTTTTTT
>.|TRBV19|TRBJ1-1|.
CASSQVSKNTEAFF
TGTGCCAGTAGTCAGGTGTCGAAGAACACTGAAGCTTTCTTT
>.|TRBV9|TRBJ2-3|.
CASSVEGESTTDTQYF
TGTGCCAGCAGCGTAGAGGGGGAATCTACCACAGATACGCAGTATTTT
>.|TRBV21-1|TRBJ1-5|.
CASSFKEDYKPHRNSNQPQHF
TGTGCCAGCAGCTTCAAAGAGGATTATAAACCGCACCGTAATAGCAATCAGCCCCAGCATTTT
>.|TRBV27|TRBJ1-6|.
CASSSGGAVWGLYNSPLHF
TGTGCCAGCAGTTCGGGGGGGGCAGTATGGGGACTCTACAATTCACCCCTCCACTTT
>.|TRBV13|TRBJ2-7|.
CASSVRGIEEQYF
TGTGCCAGCAGCGTCCGGGGGATAGAAGAGCAGTACTTC
>.|TRBV4-1|TRBJ1-2|TRBD1
CASSQDPTGLYGYTF
TGCGCCAGCAGCCAAGATCCGACAGGGTTGTATGGCTACACCTTC